This is a list of T cell receptor beta chains from one sample in a study of blood T cell repertoires in COVID-19. Data came from immunoSEQ multiplex PCR; TCRdb stores just in-frame clones and leaves some out. This sample has around 280,000 clones, with roughly 90% found just once. Sequenced input: peripheral blood. All receptors come from a woman aged 30 to 39 with COVID-19, enrolled during active disease. Each CDR3 is given with its conserved first and last residue. A D gene is named only where the DNA matches it firmly. Size is omitted from some rows. Given values are once, few, many or a class for expanded clones.

j_call clone_size v_call d_call cdr3_length cdr3_aa cdr3_nt
TRBJ1-6 - TRBV3-1/TRBV3-2 TRBD1 15 CASSQGTGFNSPLHF TGTGCCAGCAGCCAAGGGACAGGGTTTAATTCACCCCTCCACTTT
TRBJ2-3 - TRBV6-4 - 13 CASSDPGTDTQYF TGTGCCAGCAGTGACCCCGGCACAGATACGCAGTATTTT
TRBJ2-7 once TRBV7-9 TRBD2 17 CASSLEGSGMSSYEQYF TGTGCCAGCAGCTTAGAGGGGAGCGGGATGTCCTCCTACGAGCAGTACTTC
TRBJ2-5 once TRBV6-5 TRBD2 12 CASTSSGETQYF TGTGCCAGCACCTCTAGCGGGGAGACCCAGTACTTC
TRBJ2-6 - TRBV7-2 - 15 CASSSGISGANVLTF TGTGCCAGCAGCTCAGGGATCTCTGGGGCCAACGTCCTGACTTTC
TRBJ2-3 - TRBV13 TRBD2 18 CASSSTSGRALGADTQYF TGTGCCAGCAGCTCAACTAGCGGGAGGGCCCTCGGGGCAGATACGCAGTATTTT
TRBJ2-5 - TRBV16 TRBD2 16 CASSQLAGARQETQYF TGTGCCAGCAGCCAACTAGCGGGAGCGCGCCAAGAGACCCAGTACTTC
TRBJ2-2 - TRBV10-3 TRBD2 15 CAISDTSVNTGELFF TGTGCCATCAGTGATACTAGCGTAAACACCGGGGAGCTGTTTTTT
TRBJ2-7 - TRBV3-1/TRBV3-2 TRBD1 16 CASSQNEGTVPYEQYF TGTGCCAGCAGCCAAAATGAAGGGACAGTTCCCTACGAGCAGTACTTC
TRBJ2-4 - TRBV15 TRBD1 15 CATSRVPTGGNIQYF TGTGCCACCAGCAGAGTCCCCACAGGGGGAAACATTCAGTACTTC
TRBJ2-6 - TRBV19 - 16 CASSIAGGAGANVLTF TGTGCCAGTAGTATAGCCGGCGGGGCAGGGGCCAACGTCCTGACTTTC
TRBJ2-7 - TRBV28 - 13 CASSLGILYEQYF TGTGCCAGCAGTTTAGGCATCCTCTACGAGCAGTACTTC
TRBJ2-3 - TRBV4-1 - 18 CASSQRLFQGLNPDTQYF TGCGCCAGCAGCCAACGGTTATTCCAAGGACTGAATCCAGATACGCAGTATTTT
TRBJ2-3 - TRBV28 TRBD1 13 CASSPLDRGRESF TGTGCCAGCAGTCCCCTGGACAGGGGGCGAGAGAGTTTT
TRBJ2-5 - TRBV7-3 TRBD1 17 CASSLRAGTDDQETQYF TGTGCCAGCAGCCTCCGGGCCGGGACAGACGACCAAGAGACCCAGTACTTC
TRBJ2-1 - TRBV5-1 TRBD2 16 CASSLDPLAGENEQFF TGCGCCAGCAGCTTGGATCCCCTAGCGGGAGAGAATGAGCAGTTCTTC